Listed below are T cell receptor beta chains from one sample, sequenced in a study of radiotherapy plus CTLA-4 blockade in lung cancer. Sequencing was performed with immunoSEQ multiplex PCR; in TCRdb, only in-frame clones are kept and a portion is missing. There are just under 60,000 clones in the sample; approximately 68% occur only once, and about 8% lies in the top ten. Sequenced material: peripheral blood, taken from a patient treated with radiotherapy plus ipilimumab. The receptors come from a human donor with non-small cell lung cancer whose response to radiotherapy plus ipilimumab could not be evaluated. CDR3s include the opening cysteine and the closing phenylalanine or tryptophan. A D gene is named only where the DNA matches it firmly. Clone size is shown for a subset of rows, as once, few, many or a class of expanded clone.

TRBJ2-6,-,-,TRBV7-3,CASSPRGASGANVLTF,TGTGCCAGCAGCCCCCGGGGGGCGAGCGGGGCCAACGTCCTGACTTTC
TRBJ1-1,-,TRBD1,TRBV29-1,CSVEDGSGTGTGGAFF,TGCAGCGTTGAAGATGGGTCCGGGACAGGGACGGGCGGGGCTTTCTTT
TRBJ2-5,-,TRBD2,TRBV5-1,CASSPRVVGLDQETQYF,TGCGCCAGCAGCCCCCGGGTCGTCGGACTAGATCAAGAGACCCAGTACTTC
TRBJ2-1,-,-,TRBV5-1,CASSRTNSYNEQFF,TGCGCCAGCAGCCGGACTAACTCCTACAATGAGCAGTTCTTC
TRBJ1-5,-,TRBD1,TRBV2,CASRAAGGLGNQPQHF,TGTGCCAGCAGGGCCGCAGGGGGTTTAGGCAATCAGCCCCAGCATTTT
TRBJ1-2,few,-,TRBV6-5,CASSWPGGFGGYTF,TGTGCCAGCAGTTGGCCCGGGGGGTTTGGAGGCTACACCTTC
TRBJ2-2,few,TRBD2,TRBV18,CASSPLAGDAGELFF,TGTGCCAGCTCACCACTAGCGGGAGACGCCGGGGAGCTGTTTTTT
TRBJ2-7,-,TRBD1,TRBV7-2,CASSQYTGENEQYF,TGTGCCAGCAGCCAATACACAGGGGAAAACGAGCAGTACTTC
TRBJ2-3,-,TRBD1,TRBV9,CASSGGRTGTTDTQYF,TGTGCCAGCAGCGGGGGCAGGACAGGGACGACAGATACGCAGTATTTT
TRBJ1-4,-,TRBD1,TRBV11-1,CASSLDRGTEKLFF,TGTGCCAGCAGCCTCGACAGGGGGACTGAAAAACTGTTTTTT
TRBJ2-7,-,TRBD1,TRBV19,CAQGQGPHEQYF,TGTGCTCAGGGACAGGGGCCCCACGAGCAGTACTTC
TRBJ2-1,-,TRBD2,TRBV2,CASRGGAGLAGGNEQFF,TGTGCCAGCAGGGGGGGGGCAGGTCTAGCGGGAGGCAATGAGCAGTTCTTC
TRBJ2-7,-,TRBD2,TRBV18,CASSPAGYSYEQYF,TGTGCCAGCTCTCCAGCGGGGTACTCCTACGAGCAGTACTTC
TRBJ2-7,-,-,TRBV28,CASSFRESYEQYF,TGTGCCAGCAGTTTTAGGGAGTCCTACGAGCAGTACTTC
TRBJ2-1,-,TRBD2,TRBV4-1,CASSQDRRGGSNEQFF,TGCGCCAGCAGCCAAGATAGGCGGGGGGGCAGTAATGAGCAGTTCTTC
TRBJ1-4,-,TRBD1,TRBV27,CASSLGTGTNEKLFF,TGTGCCAGCAGTTTGGGGACAGGGACTAATGAAAAACTGTTTTTT
TRBJ2-6,-,-,TRBV5-1,CASSLAVSAGANVLTF,TGCGCCAGCAGCTTGGCCGTCAGCGCTGGGGCCAACGTCCTGACTTTC
TRBJ2-5,-,-,TRBV5-1,CASSLEPTEGTQYF,TGCGCCAGCAGCTTGGAACCAACAGAGGGGACCCAGTACTTC
TRBJ2-4,-,TRBD2,TRBV15,CATSILAGGPVGLAKNIQYF,TGTGCCACCAGCATACTAGCGGGAGGGCCCGTCGGACTAGCCAAAAACATTCAGTACTTC
TRBJ1-2,-,-,TRBV7-2,CASSPEQGYAGYTF,TGTGCCAGCAGCCCCGAACAGGGTTATGCTGGCTACACCTTC
TRBJ1-2,-,-,TRBV30,CAWSVTEHGYTF,TGTGCCTGGAGTGTTACGGAGCATGGCTACACCTTC
TRBJ2-1,-,TRBD1,TRBV30,CAWSAIRGNNEQFF,TGTGCCTGGAGTGCTATCAGGGGGAACAATGAGCAGTTCTTC
TRBJ2-7,-,TRBD2,TRBV4-1,CASSQETGRGNEQYF,TGCGCCAGCAGCCAAGAAACTGGGCGGGGGAACGAGCAGTACTTC
TRBJ2-7,-,TRBD2,TRBV2,CASSRRTSGSEQYF,TGTGCCAGCAGTCGAAGGACTAGCGGGAGCGAGCAGTACTTC
TRBJ1-2,-,-,TRBV18,CASSPANPRQAYGYTF,TGTGCCAGCTCACCAGCTAATCCGAGACAGGCCTATGGCTACACCTTC
TRBJ1-4,-,TRBD1,TRBV9,CASSSQTDREINEKLFF,TGTGCCAGCAGCTCCCAAACCGACAGGGAAATTAATGAAAAACTGTTTTTT
TRBJ1-6,-,TRBD1,TRBV28,CASSPGQGHPPLHF,TGTGCCAGCAGCCCCGGACAGGGACATCCACCCCTCCACTTT
TRBJ2-1,few,-,TRBV19,CASDNFRNEQFF,TGTGCCAGTGACAACTTTCGCAATGAGCAGTTCTTC
TRBJ2-1,-,TRBD2,TRBV9,CASSARTGTSVYNEQFF,TGTGCCAGCAGCGCACGAACCGGGACTAGCGTCTACAATGAGCAGTTCTTC
TRBJ2-2,-,TRBD2,TRBV11-3,CASSLPWTSGRENTGELFF,TGTGCCAGCAGCTTACCCTGGACTAGCGGGAGGGAGAACACCGGGGAGCTGTTTTTT
TRBJ1-4,few,-,TRBV4-1,CASSQVGGNEKLFF,TGCGCCAGCAGCCAAGTGGGGGGGAATGAAAAACTGTTTTTT
TRBJ2-3,-,-,TRBV6-6,CASRPPGGPSDTQYF,TGTGCCAGCAGGCCCCCGGGGGGCCCTTCAGATACGCAGTATTTT
TRBJ2-1,-,TRBD1,TRBV27,CASSLQKQGDSSYNEQFF,TGTGCCAGCAGTTTACAAAAACAGGGGGACAGCTCCTACAATGAGCAGTTCTTC
TRBJ2-3,-,-,TRBV5-8,CASSSPTDRTDTQYF,TGTGCCAGCAGCTCCCCGACAGACCGCACAGATACGCAGTATTTT
TRBJ1-2,-,-,TRBV5-6,CASSLSPADVSPGYYGYTF,TGTGCCAGCAGCTTGTCCCCGGCCGACGTCTCCCCGGGGTACTATGGCTACACCTTC
TRBJ2-5,-,TRBD1,TRBV7-2,CASSLRTGAQETQYF,TGTGCCAGCAGCTTACGGACAGGGGCCCAAGAGACCCAGTACTTC
TRBJ2-1,-,TRBD1,TRBV10-3,CAISDPGTERGYPYNEQFF,TGTGCCATCAGTGACCCCGGGACAGAACGTGGGTACCCCTACAATGAGCAGTTCTTC
TRBJ1-3,-,-,TRBV6-5,CASSYSNDRGNTIYF,TGTGCCAGCAGTTACTCGAACGACAGGGGAAACACCATATATTTT
TRBJ2-3,-,TRBD2,TRBV7-2,CASSLALLAGGLSRTDTQYF,TGTGCCAGCAGCTTAGCGCTTCTAGCGGGAGGTCTTTCTCGCACAGATACGCAGTATTTT
TRBJ1-3,few,TRBD1,TRBV4-1,CASSQDWTGLYF,TGCGCCAGCAGCCAAGATTGGACAGGCCTATATTTT
TRBJ2-5,-,TRBD1,TRBV5-1,CASRTGMKGLQETQYF,TGCGCCAGCCGGACAGGGATGAAGGGTTTACAAGAGACCCAGTACTTC
TRBJ2-7,-,TRBD1,TRBV5-1,CASSQPTGTGGREQYF,TGCGCCAGCAGCCAACCCACCGGGACAGGGGGCCGGGAGCAGTACTTC